This T cell receptor beta chain was profiled in a study of blood T cell repertoires in COVID-19. On the study more broadly: The United States, Italy and Spain were the sources of the acute and convalescent COVID-19 samples. The analysed material was cDNA or gDNA that came from T cells, B-cell-depleted T cells, or PBMCs.

Original methodology: It was from reference gene primer amplification that nucleated cell counts were estimated. Profiled with immunoSEQ multiplex PCR; TCRdb holds only in-frame clones, not every one. V and J calls and clone size come straight from that table; D and trimming were deduced from the DNA. The data show roughly 63,000 clones, with roughly 68% seen just once and roughly 27% held by the top ten. The CDR3 has 16 residues. The sequencing sample was made of peripheral blood. This receptor was identified in a woman aged 80 or over with acute or convalescent COVID-19. The chain uses TRBV21-1 and TRBJ2-7; TRBD2, the D gene given by the table, was not confirmed from the DNA. TRBV21-1 is recorded as a pseudogene. The DNA for the CDR3 is TGTGCCAGCAGCGGGATAGACGGGAGGGCCCTCCACGAGCAGTACTTC. It codes for CASSGIDGRALHEQYF.